The 32 T cell receptor beta chains below all came from one sample that was sequenced in a study of blood T cell dynamics during melanoma immunotherapy. Generated by immunoSEQ multiplex PCR, the TCRdb table keeps only in-frame clones and is missing some. The top ten clones hold about 5% of a sample with around 14,000 clones, roughly 84% of them seen once. Specified time point: pre-treatment baseline. The sample was blood, taken from a patient treated with checkpoint blockade. The receptors were gathered from a human donor with melanoma.

The chain joins TRBV5-1 to TRBJ2-1; 7 nucleotides match TRBD1. The CDR3 consists of 13 residues. Germline V gene sequence: CDR1 SGHRS, CDR2 YFSETQ. Trimming took 4 bases from V and 7 from J; bases not matched to a gene: 5. This chain's CDR3 is CASSADRANEQFF. DNA for the CDR3: TGCGCCAGCAGCGCCGACAGGGCGAATGAGCAGTTCTTC.

CDR3 DNA: TGTGCCAGCAGACCTGGAATTAACTATGGCTACACCTTC. Its protein is CASRPGINYGYTF. The V call is TRBV6-6, the J call TRBJ1-2; the D is unclear. The germline V gene has CDR1 MNHNY and CDR2 SVGAGI (reference sequence). This CDR3 has 13 residues. V was shortened by 6 bases and J by 1 base, with 9 bases between the two germline ends.

The chain combines TRBV10-3 with TRBJ1-1; no firm D call. Trimming stripped 11 bases from V and 2 bases from J, with 15 bases between. The CDR3 is 13 amino acids. Germline V gene data show CDR1 as ENHRY and CDR2 as SYGVKD. The CDR3 nucleotides are TGTGCCGGAAGACGTCGGCTTAACACTGAAGCTTTCTTT. This sequence encodes CAGRRRLNTEAFF.

The chain combines TRBV29-1 with TRBJ1-1; D remains unclear. The germline V and J ends were trimmed by 1 base and 6 bases, with 15 bases remaining between them. CDR3 length: 14 amino acids. The germline CDR1 and CDR2 sequences are SQVTM and ANQGSEA. In DNA, the CDR3 is TGCAGCGTTGAAGGTCTTGATCCGGTTTCTGAAGCTTTCTTT. Its translation is CSVEGLDPVSEAFF.

The J gene is TRBJ1-4, the V gene TRBV5-8; the match to TRBD1 covers 11 bases. Germline lookup yields CDR1 SGHTS and CDR2 YDEGEE. Trimming took 4 bases from V and 7 from J; bases not matched to a gene: 6. The CDR3 totals 15 residues. The CDR3 nucleotides read TGTGCCAGCAGCCGGACAGGGGGCAGAGGTGAAAAACTGTTTTTT. This encodes CASSRTGGRGEKLFF.

The V gene is TRBV2, the J gene TRBJ2-4; possible D gene TRBD2, 6 bases. Trimming took off 3 bases at V and 0 bases at J, with 21 bases between the two ends. Germline-derived CDR1 and CDR2 are SNHLY and FYNNEI. This CDR3 has 19 residues. CDR3 in DNA: TGTGCCAGCAGTGAGGGGGGAATGGTGTCTAGACTAGCCAAAAACATTCAGTACTTC. Amino acids: CASSEGGMVSRLAKNIQYF. Full variable domain (rest looked up from reference TRBV2 and TRBJ2-4): EPEVTQTPSHQVTQMGQEVILRCVPISNHLYFYWYRQILGQKVEFLVSFYNNEISEKSEIFDDQFSVERPDGSNFTLKIRSTKLEDSAMYFCASSEGGMVSRLAKNIQYFGAGTRLSVL.

This rearrangement joins TRBV7-9 to TRBJ2-1, with D possibly TRBD1 on 5 matching bases. V lost 3 bases and J lost 8, with 17 bases in between. The CDR3 totals 15 residues. The germline CDR1 and CDR2 sequences are SEHNR and FQNEAQ (reference sequence). CDR3 bases: TGTGCCAGCAGCTTTACCCAGGGCATCGCTGATGAGCAGTTCTTC. Translating it yields CASSFTQGIADEQFF.

The J gene is TRBJ2-1, the V gene TRBV29-1; TRBD2 agrees at 11 bases. The CDR3 is 12 amino acids. Germline CDR1 SQVTM, CDR2 ANQGSEA. The DNA for the CDR3 is TGCTTCACTAGCGGGGGTTACAATGAGCAGTTCTTC. As protein: CFTSGGYNEQFF.

The chain joins TRBV28 to TRBJ2-7; D perhaps matches TRBD2 (5 bases). This CDR3 has 13 residues. CDR1 MDHEN and CDR2 SYDVKM come from the germline V gene. V dropped 0 bases and J dropped 7 bases, with 10 bases sitting between them. CDR3 loop: CASSLWSGSEQYF. The CDR3 DNA sequence: TGTGCCAGCAGTTTATGGTCGGGGAGTGAGCAGTACTTC.

The chain has TRBV21-1 and TRBJ2-7. TRBV21-1 constitutes a pseudogene. This CDR3 is 14 amino acids long. CDR3 sequence: CASNWVRGAYEQYF. The CDR3, as DNA: TGTGCCAGCAACTGGGTGAGGGGTGCCTACGAGCAGTACTTC.

The chain links TRBV6-1 to TRBJ2-7; 9 bases are a match to TRBD2. Germline V lookup: CDR1 MNHNS, CDR2 SASEGT. The ends lost 8 bases at V and 1 base at J; junction bases unmatched: 9. This CDR3 contains 15 residues. CDR3 nucleotides: TGTGCCAGCGGACTAGCGATCCAAGGGTCCTACGAGCAGTACTTC. It yields the protein CASGLAIQGSYEQYF.

The V gene is TRBV9, the J gene TRBJ2-5, with D unclear. The V end was cut by 0 bases, the J end by 4 bases, with 7 bases between. Germline CDR1 SGDLS, CDR2 YYNGEE. The CDR3 sequence is 13 residues long. This chain's CDR3 is CASSVGLGETQYF. The CDR3 DNA is TGTGCCAGCAGCGTAGGTCTCGGAGAGACCCAGTACTTC.

This sequence joins TRBV29-1 and TRBJ2-5; D unclear. Trimming took 2 bases from V and 5 from J, leaving 6 bases between them. The germline V gene encodes CDR1 SQVTM and CDR2 ANQGSEA. This CDR3 comprises 11 residues. The CDR3 DNA reads as TGCAGCGTTGAAAAGTGGGAGACCCAGTACTTC. It encodes CSVEKWETQYF.

Here the CDR3 DNA reads TGTGCCAGCAGGTGGGCGGGGGAGACCCAGTACTTC. This gives the protein CASRWAGETQYF. The genes are TRBV25-1 and TRBJ2-5; D is perhaps TRBD2 (6 bases). V gave up 6 bases and J gave up 5 bases, with 10 bases separating them. Germline V gene lookup returns CDR1 MGHDK and CDR2 SYGVNS. This CDR3 is 12 amino acids long.

The V gene is TRBV23-1, the J gene TRBJ2-1; 8 bases line up with TRBD1. TRBV23-1 has ORF status, its function being uncertain. The trim removed 7 bases at V and 7 bases at J, leaving 6 bases unmatched. This CDR3 region has 13 residues. The CDR3: CASKRTGRNEQFF. The CDR3 nucleotides are TGCGCCAGCAAAAGGACAGGGAGGAATGAGCAGTTCTTC.

V is TRBV4-2 and J is TRBJ2-1; 10 bases map to TRBD1. CDR3 length equals 16 residues. Germline V gives CDR1 LGHNA, CDR2 YNFKEQ. Trimming at V came to 3 bases and at J to 4 bases, leaving 6 bases not matched to a gene. The CDR3 protein is CASSHGTGAGYNEQFF. The DNA for the CDR3 is TGTGCCAGCAGCCACGGGACAGGGGCAGGGTACAATGAGCAGTTCTTC.

A remark on this clone: This sample includes further DNA sequences coding for the same CDR3. J is TRBJ2-7 and V is TRBV19, with 7 bases aligning to TRBD1. Germline V lookup: CDR1 LNHDA, CDR2 SQIVND (reference sequence). The CDR3 spans 16 residues. The junction had 11 bases not matched to a gene; V was cut back by 0 bases and J by 6 bases. This CDR3 is CASSIDRLGQPGEQYF. The CDR3 region has the DNA TGTGCCAGTAGTATAGATCGTCTGGGACAGCCTGGCGAGCAGTACTTC.

CDR3 in DNA: TGTGCCTGGACCGAGAGGGGGAAGGGGATCCTCCACTTT. Protein sequence: CAWTERGKGILHF. The V and J genes are TRBV30 and TRBJ1-6, with D possibly TRBD1 on 6 matching bases. The length of the CDR3 is 13 residues. Per the germline V gene, CDR1 is GTSNPN and CDR2 is SVGIG (reference sequence). V lost 4 bases and J lost 15, with 19 bases in between.

This sequence joins TRBV5-4 and TRBJ1-6; D perhaps matches TRBD1 (5 bases). V was clipped by 4 bases and J by 4 bases, with 12 bases between them. CDR1 is SGHNT, CDR2 YYREEE, per germline (reference sequence). CDR3 length: 15 residues. CDR3 loop: CASSVTDKYNSPLHF. The CDR3 DNA reads as TGTGCCAGCAGCGTGACAGACAAATATAATTCACCCCTCCACTTT.

This clone was detected a few times. The chain combines TRBV10-1 with TRBJ1-1, with D hard to call. Trimming shortened V by 4 bases and J by 0 bases, and 6 bases separated the two germline ends. Per the germline V gene, CDR1 is WNHNN and CDR2 is SYGVQD (reference sequence). The CDR3 sequence is 13 residues long. CDR3 amino acids: CASSGGMNTEAFF. In DNA, the CDR3 is TGCGCCAGCAGTGGAGGGATGAACACTGAAGCTTTCTTT.

This clone was observed a few times. This chain joins TRBV2 and TRBJ1-4; D unclear. This CDR3 comprises 15 residues. The germline V gene has CDR1 SNHLY and CDR2 FYNNEI. The V end lost 4 bases, the J end lost 11 bases, and 20 bases lay between the germline ends. This CDR3 reads CASSGSASDPGKLFF. CDR3 nucleotides: TGTGCCAGCAGTGGTTCCGCCTCAGACCCTGGGAAACTGTTTTTT.

The chain employs TRBV5-4 and TRBJ2-1; TRBD1 aligns across 9 bases. Germline lookup yields CDR1 SGHNT and CDR2 YYREEE (reference sequence). V shed 4 bases, J shed 8 bases, and the junction held 10 bases outside the gene matches. The CDR3 is made up of 15 amino acids. CDR3 protein: CASSPMGDRVDEQFF. Here the CDR3 DNA reads TGTGCCAGCAGCCCAATGGGGGACAGGGTTGATGAGCAGTTCTTC.

The chain joins TRBV25-1 to TRBJ2-7; a possible D gene is TRBD1 (6 bases). Per the germline V gene, CDR1 is MGHDK and CDR2 is SYGVNS. The length of the CDR3 is 17 residues. With 2 bases removed from V and 2 bases from J, the gap between germline ends came to 19 bases. The CDR3 loop is CASSEQRQGFSTYEQYF. CDR3 in DNA: TGTGCCAGCAGTGAACAAAGGCAGGGGTTTTCAACCTACGAGCAGTACTTC.

The chain carries TRBV10-3 and TRBJ2-5; no clear D. The CDR3 extends over 14 amino acids. Trimming cost V 2 bases and J 4 bases, with 11 bases left between them. The germline gives CDR1 ENHRY, CDR2 SYGVKD. The CDR3: CAISEPARSETQYF. The CDR3 DNA reads as TGTGCCATCAGTGAGCCGGCACGGTCAGAGACCCAGTACTTC.

The gene calls are TRBV29-1 and TRBJ2-3; D not certain. Germline V CDR1 and CDR2: SQVTM, ANQGSEA. Trimming shortened V by 0 bases and J by 5 bases, and 6 bases separated the two germline ends. This CDR3 is built from 12 residues. CDR3 coding DNA: TGCAGCGTTGAAGATCTGGGAGATACGCAGTATTTT. Its translation is CSVEDLGDTQYF.

This clone was seen only a few times. The rearrangement uses TRBV4-1 and TRBJ1-2; D is unresolved. This CDR3 contains 14 residues. Trimming cost V 0 bases and J 0 bases, with 5 bases left between them. Germline V lookup: CDR1 MGHRA, CDR2 YSYEKL. CDR3 in DNA: TGCGCCAGCAGCCAAGAAACAGCTAACTATGGCTACACCTTC. It encodes CASSQETANYGYTF.

This clone has a single count. The J gene is TRBJ2-3, the V gene TRBV9; D remains unclear. Deletions cut 0 bases from V and 2 bases from J, with 7 bases between. The CDR3 sequence is 14 residues long. In germline, CDR1 is SGDLS, CDR2 YYNGEE. DNA for the CDR3: TGTGCCAGCAGCGTAGCTATGAACACAGATACGCAGTATTTT. Translated, it gives CASSVAMNTDTQYF. Based on the CDR3 plus reference TRBV9 and TRBJ2-3, the full variable domain is DSGVTQTPKHLITATGQRVTLRCSPRSGDLSVYWYQQSLDQGLQFLIQYYNGEERAKGNILERFSAQQFPDLHSELNLSSLELGDSALYFCASSVAMNTDTQYFGPGTRLTVL.

The chain uses TRBV5-3 and TRBJ1-2; 8 nucleotides match TRBD1. TRBV5-3 has ORF status, its function being uncertain. V shed 1 base and J 8 bases; nucleotides not matched to a gene: 10. The CDR3 is 15 amino acids. The CDR3 nucleotides read TGTGCCAGAAGCTTGTGGGACAGGCCCGGCGGAGGCTACACCTTC. Protein sequence: CARSLWDRPGGGYTF.

The chain combines TRBV11-2 with TRBJ2-7; unclear D gene. The germline V gene encodes CDR1 SGHAT and CDR2 FQNNGV. The CDR3 runs to 15 residues. Trimming took off 3 bases at V and 5 bases at J, with 17 bases between the two ends. For the CDR3, the DNA is TGTGCCAGCAGCTTTGAGATTGGCCTAATCGACGAGCAGTACTTC. Translating gives CASSFEIGLIDEQYF.

The chain has TRBV6-1 and TRBJ2-6; D is uncertain. V was shortened by 8 bases and J by 4 bases, with 12 bases between the two germline ends. This CDR3 is built from 14 residues. Per the germline V gene, CDR1 is MNHNS and CDR2 is SASEGT. CDR3 bases: TGTGCCAGCCTTCGGAGTTCAGGGGCCAACGTCCTGACTTTC. Residues: CASLRSSGANVLTF.

The gene calls are TRBV6-1 and TRBJ2-7; possibly TRBD1 or TRBD2 for D (5 bases each). The CDR3 length is 14 residues. Per germline, CDR1 MNHNS and CDR2 SASEGT. V was shortened by 4 bases and J by 0 bases, with 10 bases between the two germline ends. As DNA, the CDR3 is TGTGCCAGCAGTGGGGGACGGACCTCCTACGAGCAGTACTTC. It specifies CASSGGRTSYEQYF.

Written as DNA, the CDR3 is TGTGCCAGCAGTGAAAGGGAAGGCCGAGCATTGTATTTT. It encodes CASSEREGRALYF. V gene TRBV25-1 combines with J gene TRBJ2-3, with D unresolved. The CDR3 runs 13 residues. Looked up from germline, CDR1 is MGHDK and CDR2 is SYGVNS. Trimming stripped 2 bases from V and 14 bases from J, with 17 bases between.